This T cell receptor (beta chain) derives from a study of CD8+ T cells in alopecia areata. Overall study: Tofacitinib administration to treated patients was oral, at 5 to 10 mg twice daily.

Following RNA extraction, reverse transcription yielded cDNA that acted as the sequencing template. Libraries were prepared by immunoSEQ multiplex PCR; TCRdb keeps only in-frame clonotypes and omits some of them. This table has 140,000 to 150,000 clones, roughly 44% appearing once. Germline CDR1 reads MGHRA; CDR2 reads YSYEKL. CDR3 size: 17 residues. V shed 4 bases and J 1 base; nucleotides not matched to a gene: 6. Alopecia areata patients provided lesional scalp punch biopsies and peripheral blood. Study outcomes and limitations: Patients shared TCRs less clearly than mice did, possibly owing to HLA. Affected lesional scalp, above all in alopecia totalis/universalis, was more clonal than normal scalp.

Points on this clone: Its specificity is unknown.

Sequenced material: CD4+ T cells sorted from blood. This clonotype originated in a human donor with alopecia areata. The chain is built from TRBV4-1 and TRBJ2-1, with 11 bases lining up with TRBD2. This chain's CDR3 is CASSLIAGGGSYNEQFF. The DNA for the CDR3 is TGCGCCAGCAGCCTCATAGCGGGAGGGGGGTCCTACAATGAGCAGTTCTTC.